The TCR beta chain under discussion was sequenced for a study of T-cell reconstitution after alpha-beta-depleted transplantation in children. Trimming pared 5 bases from V and 5 bases from J, leaving 21 bases between. CDR1 is MNHEY and CDR2 is SVGEGT in the germline V gene. This CDR3 has 16 amino acids. Unique molecular identifiers were incorporated into the prepared TCRbeta library. In TCRdb, the PCR reads were re-called with MiXCR into one record per CDR3 protein. The sample comprises over 550,000 distinct CDR3 sequences, roughly a tenth of which are singletons, and approximately 4.1% rests with the top ten.

Sequences were derived from PBMCs from the stem cell graft donor, sampled from the stem cell graft. The origin of this receptor is a human donor who donated a stem cell graft to a child with acute myeloid leukemia. The genes are TRBV6-2 or TRBV6-3 and TRBJ1-2; TRBD1 might be the D (5 bases). In DNA form, the CDR3 reads TGTGCCAGCAGTCCCCACGAGGGGCTTCAGTTATATGGCTACACCTTC. Protein sequence: CASSPHEGLQLYGYTF.